The rows below give T cell receptor beta chains drawn from one sample of a study of follicular helper T cells after annual influenza vaccination. Here immunoSEQ multiplex PCR was the method, and the copy in TCRdb shows in-frame clones only, minus some. The data contain some 11,000 clones, about 82% of them singletons. The source material was CXCR5- memory CD4+ T cells sorted from blood, sampled 6 weeks after influenza vaccination. The receptors were sampled from an adult who received the influenza vaccine. Both conserved end residues are part of each CDR3. D genes are given only for firm matches. A row's size may be missing; if present it is once, few, many or a size class.

j_gene	v_gene	abundance	d_gene	CDR3nt	CDR3aa
TRBJ2-3	TRBV9	.	TRBD2	TGTGCCAGCAGCTCCTTCGGGAGGCCCACAGATACGCAGTATTTT	CASSSFGRPTDTQYF
TRBJ2-1	TRBV18	.	.	TGTGCCAGCTCACCACCGGTAACACAGACCTACAATGAGCAGTTCTTC	CASSPPVTQTYNEQFF
TRBJ2-7	TRBV18	.	TRBD1	TGTGCCAGCTCACTAGGACAGGCGAACTACGAGCAGTACTTC	CASSLGQANYEQYF
TRBJ1-3	TRBV9	.	.	TGTGCCAGCAGCGTAGAGGGAAATGGAAACACCATATATTTT	CASSVEGNGNTIYF
TRBJ1-2	TRBV30	.	.	TGTGCCTGGACGAGGGGGGCCGGAGAGAATGGCTACACCTTC	CAWTRGAGENGYTF
TRBJ1-1	TRBV10-3	few	.	TGTGCCATCAGTGACTCACGGCAGGGGAGCACTGAAGCTTTCTTT	CAISDSRQGSTEAFF
TRBJ2-5	TRBV5-1	.	TRBD2	TGCGCCAGCAGCTTACCCGGGACTAGCGGTCCCCAAGAGACCCAGTACTTC	CASSLPGTSGPQETQYF
TRBJ2-7	TRBV4-2	.	TRBD1	TGTGCCAGCAGCCAACGGCCGGGACAGGGGGCGGCTAATCCCTACGAGCAGTACTTC	CASSQRPGQGAANPYEQYF
TRBJ2-7	TRBV14	.	.	TGTGCCAGCAGCCGTCCAGGGGAAAGCTACGAGCAGTACTTC	CASSRPGESYEQYF
TRBJ2-7	TRBV28	.	TRBD2	TGTGCCAGTGCTAGCGGGGGGGCCAGCTCCTACGAGCAGTACTTC	CASASGGASSYEQYF
TRBJ2-2	TRBV4-2	.	TRBD2	TGTGCCAGCAGCCAAGAACAGGGACTAGCGGGGGGACAGACCGGGGAGCTGTTTTTT	CASSQEQGLAGGQTGELFF
TRBJ1-2	TRBV5-4	.	TRBD1	TGTGCCAGCAGCTTGGTGGGACAGGGCGACTATGGCTACACCTTC	CASSLVGQGDYGYTF
TRBJ1-4	TRBV6-1	once	.	TGTGCCAGCGGCCGCTTAGGGACTAATGAAAAACTGTTTTTT	CASGRLGTNEKLFF
TRBJ1-2	TRBV28	.	.	TGTGCCAGCACCCTGGGAAGGGACTATGGCTACACCTTC	CASTLGRDYGYTF
TRBJ2-7	TRBV6-5	.	.	TGTGCCAGCAGTTACTCGAATACGCTCTCCTACGAGCAGTACTTC	CASSYSNTLSYEQYF